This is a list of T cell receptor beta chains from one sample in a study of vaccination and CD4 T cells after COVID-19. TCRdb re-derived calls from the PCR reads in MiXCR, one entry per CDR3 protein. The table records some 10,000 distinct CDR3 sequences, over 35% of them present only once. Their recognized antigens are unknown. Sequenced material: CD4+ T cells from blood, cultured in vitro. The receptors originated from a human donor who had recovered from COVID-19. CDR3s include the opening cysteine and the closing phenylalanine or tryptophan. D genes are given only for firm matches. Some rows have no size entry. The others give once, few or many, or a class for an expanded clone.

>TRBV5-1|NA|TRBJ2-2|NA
TGCGCCAGCAGCGCTATAGGACCGTGGACCGGGGAGCTGTTTTTT
CASSAIGPWTGELFF
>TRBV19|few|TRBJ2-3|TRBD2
TGTGCCAGTAGGGCTAGCGGGGGAGATACGCAGTATTTT
CASRASGGDTQYF
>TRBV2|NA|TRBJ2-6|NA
TGTGCCAGCACATGGGACGGCCGCTCTGGGGCCAACGTCCTGACTTTC
CASTWDGRSGANVLTF
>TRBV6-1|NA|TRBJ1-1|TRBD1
TGTGCCAGCAGCCAGACAGGGACGAACACTGAAGCTTTCTTT
CASSQTGTNTEAFF
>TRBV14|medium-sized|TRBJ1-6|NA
TGTGCCAGCAGCCGGGAACTCTATAATTCACCCCTCCACTTT
CASSRELYNSPLHF
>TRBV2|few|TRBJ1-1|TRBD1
TGTGCCAGCACTAAAGGGGGAGGGGGCTATAAGAACACTGAAGCTTTCTTT
CASTKGGGGYKNTEAFF
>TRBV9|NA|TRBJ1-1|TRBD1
TGTGCCAGCAGCGTAGGGGGGACAGGGAACACTGAAGCTTTCTTT
CASSVGGTGNTEAFF
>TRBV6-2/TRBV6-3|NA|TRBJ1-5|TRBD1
TGTGCCAGCAGGGAACAGGGGTATAGCAATCAGCCCCAGCATTTT
CASREQGYSNQPQHF
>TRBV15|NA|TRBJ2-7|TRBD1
TGTGCCACCAGCAGAGATCAGACAGGGGTTTACGAGCAGTACTTC
CATSRDQTGVYEQYF
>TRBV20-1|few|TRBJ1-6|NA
TGCAGTGCTAGAGTGGCTAAAGGAGTTGAAAATTCACCCCTCCACTTT
CSARVAKGVENSPLHF
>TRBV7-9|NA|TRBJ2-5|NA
TGTGCCAGCAGCGAAATGGGGGAGACCCAGTACTTC
CASSEMGETQYF
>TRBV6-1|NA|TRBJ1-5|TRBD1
TGTGCCAGCTGGGACAGGGTTGGCGAACAGCCCCAGCATTTT
CASWDRVGEQPQHF
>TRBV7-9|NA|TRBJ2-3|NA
TGTGCCAGCAGCGAACTAAAAAGACGTAGCACAGATACGCAGTATTTT
CASSELKRRSTDTQYF
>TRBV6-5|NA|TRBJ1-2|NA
TGTGCCAGCAGTTACTACGGAGTTAACTATGGCTACACCTTC
CASSYYGVNYGYTF
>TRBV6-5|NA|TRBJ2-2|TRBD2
TGTGCCAGCAGTTTAGTAGCGGGGGGGAACACCGGGGAGCTGTTTTTT
CASSLVAGGNTGELFF
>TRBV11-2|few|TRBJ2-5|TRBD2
TGTGCCAGCAGCTCCCCTAGCGGGGCGAAGCAAGAGACCCAGTACTTC
CASSSPSGAKQETQYF
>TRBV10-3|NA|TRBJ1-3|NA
TGTGCCATCAGTGAGGGCGGTCTCGCTGGAAACACCATATATTTT
CAISEGGLAGNTIYF
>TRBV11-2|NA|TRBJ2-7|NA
TGTGCCAGCAGCCCCCGGGGAGCCTACGAGCAGTACTTC
CASSPRGAYEQYF
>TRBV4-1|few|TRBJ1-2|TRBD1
TGCGCCAGCAGACCACAGGGGCCCTATGGCTACACCTTC
CASRPQGPYGYTF
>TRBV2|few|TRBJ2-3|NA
TGTGCCAGCAGTACACAGGGCGGTACGCAGTATTTT
CASSTQGGTQYF
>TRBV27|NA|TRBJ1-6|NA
TGTGCCAGCAGTTCGACAGGTTCACCCCTCCACTTT
CASSSTGSPLHF
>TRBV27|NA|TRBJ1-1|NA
TGTGCCAGCAGTTTAGGGGTGGGCACTGAAGCTTTCTTT
CASSLGVGTEAFF
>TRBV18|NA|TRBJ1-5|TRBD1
TGTGCCAGCTCACCGGGGACAGCAAATCAGCCCCAGCATTTT
CASSPGTANQPQHF
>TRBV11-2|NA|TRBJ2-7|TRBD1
TGTGCCAGCAGCTTAGGGTTTACAGGGGAGACCTACGAGCAGTACTTC
CASSLGFTGETYEQYF
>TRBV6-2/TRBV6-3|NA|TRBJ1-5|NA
TGTGCCAGCAGGGGCAGGGACGGTCAGCCCCAGCATTTT
CASRGRDGQPQHF
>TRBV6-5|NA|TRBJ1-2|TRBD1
TGTGCCAGCAGTTACACGCGGACAGGGGGCAGCTATGGCTACACCTTC
CASSYTRTGGSYGYTF
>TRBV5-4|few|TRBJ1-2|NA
TGTGCCAGCAGCTTGGACATCGGTCAGGGCCATGGCTACACCTTC
CASSLDIGQGHGYTF
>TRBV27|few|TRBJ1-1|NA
TGTGCCAGCAGTTGGGGGGCCCCACCTATGAACACTGAAGCTTTCTTT
CASSWGAPPMNTEAFF
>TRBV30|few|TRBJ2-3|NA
TGTGCCTGGAACACGGGTCAGGGGAAAGATACGCAGTATTTT
CAWNTGQGKDTQYF
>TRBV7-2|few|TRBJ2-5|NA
TGTGCCAGCAGCTTAGGTGCAGGGACCGTAGAGACCCAGTACTTC
CASSLGAGTVETQYF
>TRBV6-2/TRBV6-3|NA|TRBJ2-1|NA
TGTGCCAGCAGTTCTGGGGGCTCCTACAATGAGCAGTTCTTC
CASSSGGSYNEQFF
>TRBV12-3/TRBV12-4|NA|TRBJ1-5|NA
TGTGCCAGCGGCACGCAAGGGAGGGCTCAGCCCCAGCATTTT
CASGTQGRAQPQHF
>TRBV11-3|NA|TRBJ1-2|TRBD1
TGTGCCAGCAGCCCGGGACAGGGATATCGTGGCTACACCTTC
CASSPGQGYRGYTF
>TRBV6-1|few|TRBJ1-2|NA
TGTGCCAGCACCCGGGGTATCAACTATGGCTACACCTTC
CASTRGINYGYTF
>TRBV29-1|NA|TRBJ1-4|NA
TGCAGCGTAAGGGGACGGTTTAATGAAAAACTGTTTTTT
CSVRGRFNEKLFF
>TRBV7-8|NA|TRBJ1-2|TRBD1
TGTGCCAGCAGCCGACAGGGGACTACTGGCTACACCTTC
CASSRQGTTGYTF
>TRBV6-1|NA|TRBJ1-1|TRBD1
TGTGCCAGCAGCCCACTAGACAGGGAGGCTGAAGCTTTCTTT
CASSPLDREAEAFF
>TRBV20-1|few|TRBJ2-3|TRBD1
TGCAGTGCTAGCCTACAGGGGGCGTTCACAGATACGCAGTATTTT
CSASLQGAFTDTQYF
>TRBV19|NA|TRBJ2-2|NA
TGTGCCAGTAGTTCGCGAACGGTCGGGGAGCTGTTTTTT
CASSSRTVGELFF
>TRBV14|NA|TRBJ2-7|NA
TGTGCCAGCAGCGGAAGGGGTATGGCGACAGGCTTCGAGCAGTACTTC
CASSGRGMATGFEQYF
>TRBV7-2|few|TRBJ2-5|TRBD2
TGTGCCAGCAGCTTCACTAGCGGGGGGGCCCCAGAGACCCAGTACTTC
CASSFTSGGAPETQYF
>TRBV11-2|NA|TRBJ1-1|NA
TGTGCCAGCAGCCGCTTGAACACTGAAGCTTTCTTT
CASSRLNTEAFF
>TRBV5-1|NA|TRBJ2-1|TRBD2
TGCGCCAGCAGCTTGACTAGCGGAAGCTCCTACAATGAGCAGTTCTTC
CASSLTSGSSYNEQFF
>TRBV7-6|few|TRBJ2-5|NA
TGTGCCAGCAGCCCCCTTCGAGTTGAGACCCAGTACTTC
CASSPLRVETQYF
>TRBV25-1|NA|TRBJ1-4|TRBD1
TGTGCCAGCAGTGTTTCACCGGGACAGGGGAATGGTGATAGCGAAAAACTGTTTTTT
CASSVSPGQGNGDSEKLFF
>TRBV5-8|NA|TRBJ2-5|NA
TGTGCCAGCGGCCGGGGAGTAGAGACCCAGTACTTC
CASGRGVETQYF
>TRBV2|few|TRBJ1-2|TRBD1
TGTGCCAGCAGGGGGGACAGCTATGGCTACACCTTC
CASRGDSYGYTF
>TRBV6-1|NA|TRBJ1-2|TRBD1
TGTGCCAGCAGGACAGGGAATAACTATGGCTACACCTTC
CASRTGNNYGYTF
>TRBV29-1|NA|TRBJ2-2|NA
TGCAGCGTTGGATCGAACACCGGGGAGCTGTTTTTT
CSVGSNTGELFF
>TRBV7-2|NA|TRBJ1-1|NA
TGTGCCAGCACCCCTCCGCCAGGGGAGAGGCCCAACACTGAAGCTTTCTTT
CASTPPPGERPNTEAFF
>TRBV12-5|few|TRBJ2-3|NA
TGTGCTAGTGGTTTGGTACAGAGCACAGATACGCAGTATTTT
CASGLVQSTDTQYF
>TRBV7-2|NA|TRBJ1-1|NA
TGTGCCAGCACCCCCATAACAGGGAACACTGAAGCTTTCTTT
CASTPITGNTEAFF
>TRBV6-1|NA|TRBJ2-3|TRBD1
TGTGCCAGCAGCCCCCGACAGGGGGATACGCAGTATTTT
CASSPRQGDTQYF
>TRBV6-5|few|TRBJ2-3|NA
TGTGCCAGCAGTTACCCCAGGGGCACAGATACGCAGTATTTT
CASSYPRGTDTQYF
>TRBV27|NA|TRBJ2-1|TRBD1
TGTGCCAGCAGTCGATCCGGGACAGCCTACAATGAGCAGTTCTTC
CASSRSGTAYNEQFF
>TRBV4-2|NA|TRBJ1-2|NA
TGTGCCAGCAGCCGGGTCGGTCCAGGGGAAAACTATGGCTACACCTTC
CASSRVGPGENYGYTF
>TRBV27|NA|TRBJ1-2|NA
TGTGCCAGCAGTTTGGTTGGGGAGGGCTGTGGCTACACCTTC
CASSLVGEGCGYTF
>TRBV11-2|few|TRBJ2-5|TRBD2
TGTGCCAGCAGCTTACATAGCGGGGACCCCATGACCCAGTACTTC
CASSLHSGDPMTQYF
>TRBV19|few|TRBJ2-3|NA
TGTGCCAGTATGGGACACGCGGGGGGCACAGATACGCAGTATTTT
CASMGHAGGTDTQYF